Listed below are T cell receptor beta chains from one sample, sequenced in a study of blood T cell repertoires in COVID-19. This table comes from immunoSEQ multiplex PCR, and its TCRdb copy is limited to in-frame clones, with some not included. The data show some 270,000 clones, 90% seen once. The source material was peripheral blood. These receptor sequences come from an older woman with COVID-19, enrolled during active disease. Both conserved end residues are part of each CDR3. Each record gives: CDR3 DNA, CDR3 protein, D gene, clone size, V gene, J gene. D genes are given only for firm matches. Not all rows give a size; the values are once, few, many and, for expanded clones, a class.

CDR3 DNA: TGTGCCAGCAGCCCGCAAGCGGCCGGGGAGCTGTTTTTT
CDR3 protein: CASSPQAAGELFF
D gene: -
clone size: -
V gene: TRBV4-2
J gene: TRBJ2-2

CDR3 DNA: TGTGCCACCAGCAGAGATCGACAATATCAGCCCCAGCATTTT
CDR3 protein: CATSRDRQYQPQHF
D gene: -
clone size: -
V gene: TRBV15
J gene: TRBJ1-5

CDR3 DNA: TGTGCCAGCAGCCCCGGGACAGGCTATGGCTACACCTTC
CDR3 protein: CASSPGTGYGYTF
D gene: TRBD1
clone size: -
V gene: TRBV27
J gene: TRBJ1-2

CDR3 DNA: TGTGCCAGCAGCGGCCAGTCAGACGAGCAGTACTTC
CDR3 protein: CASSGQSDEQYF
D gene: -
clone size: -
V gene: TRBV7-8
J gene: TRBJ2-7

CDR3 DNA: TGCGCCAGCAGCCCGGGGGGGCGAGGAGCCAAAAACATTCAGTACTTC
CDR3 protein: CASSPGGRGAKNIQYF
D gene: TRBD2
clone size: -
V gene: TRBV4-1
J gene: TRBJ2-4

CDR3 DNA: TGTGCCAGCAGTTTACAGTTTAGCAATCAGCCCCAGCATTTT
CDR3 protein: CASSLQFSNQPQHF
D gene: -
clone size: few
V gene: TRBV28
J gene: TRBJ1-5

CDR3 DNA: TGTGCCAGCTCCCTCGGGACAGGGGGCAATCAGCCCCAGCATTTT
CDR3 protein: CASSLGTGGNQPQHF
D gene: TRBD1
clone size: -
V gene: TRBV18
J gene: TRBJ1-5

CDR3 DNA: TGTGCCAGCAGCTTAGAAACTAGCGGGGATTCCACAGATACGCAGTATTTT
CDR3 protein: CASSLETSGDSTDTQYF
D gene: TRBD2
clone size: -
V gene: TRBV7-9
J gene: TRBJ2-3

CDR3 DNA: TGTGCCAGCAGCACCTACGGGGGGGCCCAGCATTTT
CDR3 protein: CASSTYGGAQHF
D gene: -
clone size: -
V gene: TRBV11-1
J gene: TRBJ1-5

CDR3 DNA: TGTGCCAGCAGTTACCGGCGGCAGGGCGGCACTGAAGCTTTCTTT
CDR3 protein: CASSYRRQGGTEAFF
D gene: -
clone size: -
V gene: TRBV6-2/TRBV6-3
J gene: TRBJ1-1